This T cell receptor beta chain was retrieved from a study of blood T cell repertoires in COVID-19. Looking at the study overall: Donors in the United States, Italy and Spain gave samples during acute or convalescent COVID-19. The analysed material was cDNA or gDNA that came from T cells, B-cell-depleted T cells, or PBMCs.

Original processing notes: Reference gene primers were amplified, and this amplification served to estimate nucleated cell counts. TCRdb keeps only in-frame clones here, not all; method: immunoSEQ multiplex PCR. D and trimming come from the DNA, and the V and J calls and clone size come from that table. The table includes about 250,000 clones, around 81% detected once. V was pared by 3 bases and J by 2 bases, with 2 bases of the junction left unmatched. Looked up from germline, CDR1 is SQVTM and CDR2 is ANQGSEA. The CDR3 sequence is 13 residues long. The TCR sequence derives from a man aged 45-60 years with active or convalescent COVID-19. This rearrangement joins TRBV29-1 to TRBJ1-2; 8 bases align to TRBD1. Sequenced: peripheral blood. The CDR3 DNA is TGCAGCGTTGAGGGACAGGCCAACTATGGCTACACCTTC. This gives the protein CSVEGQANYGYTF.